The 4 T cell receptor beta chains given below trace back to one sample, sequenced in a study of a mutant IDH1 vaccine in newly diagnosed glioma. Clones were sequenced by immunoSEQ multiplex PCR, and TCRdb holds only the in-frame ones, with some missing. The sample consists of around 54,000 clones, about nine tenths of them appearing once. These TCRs are of unknown antigen specificity. Time point in this sample: week 23, last vaccination. The content of each vaccine dose was 300 ug of mutant IDH1 20-mer peptide, and topical imiquimod accompanied it. This specimen consisted of PBMCs, obtained from a glioma patient whose treatment included an IDH1 peptide vaccine. Receptors originate from a man aged 35-49 years with glioma.

The rearrangement uses TRBV13 and TRBJ1-1; D may be TRBD1 (6 bases). CDR3 size: 16 residues. Trimming removed 10 bases from V and 2 bases from J, with 23 bases in between. Germline-derived CDR1 and CDR2 are PRHDT and FYEKMQ (reference sequence). This CDR3 is CAISTGYRGGNTEAFF. DNA of the CDR3: TGTGCCATTTCAACAGGTTACCGAGGGGGAAACACTGAAGCTTTCTTT.

The J gene is TRBJ2-1, the V gene TRBV19, with TRBD2 as a possible D gene (5 bases). This CDR3 has 14 residues. The V gene's germline CDR1 is LNHDA and CDR2 SQIVND (reference sequence). The V end lost 1 base, the J end lost 5 bases, and 9 bases lay between the germline ends. In DNA form, the CDR3 reads TGTGCCAGTAGTATAGTTCGGGGAGACAATGAGCAGTTCTTC. Amino acids: CASSIVRGDNEQFF.

The CDR3: CASSLVGHLNTEAFF. CDR3 in DNA: TGCGCCAGCAGCTTGGTGGGACACCTGAACACTGAAGCTTTCTTT. The chain employs TRBV5-1 and TRBJ1-1; TRBD1 might be the D (6 bases). Between the trimmed V and J ends, which lost 0 bases and 0 bases, there was a span of 9 bases. This CDR3 region has 15 residues. Germline CDR1 reads SGHRS; CDR2 reads YFSETQ.

The J gene is TRBJ2-3, the V gene TRBV2; D unclear. The germline V gene encodes CDR1 SNHLY and CDR2 FYNNEI. This CDR3 region has 14 residues. Trimming pared 6 bases from V and 0 bases from J, leaving 10 bases between. CDR3 DNA: TGTGCCAGCAGGCCCACGGGTAGCACAGATACGCAGTATTTT. This gives the protein CASRPTGSTDTQYF. The entire variable domain, with the rest obtained from reference TRBV2 and TRBJ2-3, is as follows: EPEVTQTPSHQVTQMGQEVILRCVPISNHLYFYWYRQILGQKVEFLVSFYNNEISEKSEIFDDQFSVERPDGSNFTLKIRSTKLEDSAMYFCASRPTGSTDTQYFGPGTRLTVL.